These T cell receptor beta chains were read from a single sample in a study of blood T cell repertoires in COVID-19. Only in-frame clones appear in the TCRdb table, and some are missing; sequencing was by immunoSEQ multiplex PCR. This sample has over 45,000 clones, with 85% found just once. Sequencing was performed on peripheral blood. These receptors were obtained from a human donor in a cohort sampled during active COVID-19. Both conserved end residues are part of each CDR3. The order of the fields is D gene, J gene, clone size, V gene, CDR3 DNA, CDR3 protein. D genes are given only for firm matches. Size is omitted from some rows. Given values are once, few, many or a class for expanded clones.

>TRBD2|TRBJ2-7|-|TRBV5-4
TGTGCCAGCAGCCTCACTAGCGGGGTCTCCTACGAGCAGTACTTC
CASSLTSGVSYEQYF
>-|TRBJ1-1|-|TRBV28
TGTGCCAGCAGTTTAAAAAGCGGGGTTTGGATAGGAACTGAAGCTTTCTTT
CASSLKSGVWIGTEAFF
>-|TRBJ2-1|-|TRBV20-1
TGCAGTGGCCTCGCCCTGAGGAGTGCGTTCTTC
CSGLALRSAFF
>TRBD2|TRBJ2-3|few|TRBV5-6
TGTGCCAGCAGCCGGGGGGGACTAGTCGCAGATACGCAGTATTTT
CASSRGGLVADTQYF
>-|TRBJ1-4|-|TRBV15
TGTGCCACCAGCAGAGGCAGGGATGAAAAACTGTTTTTT
CATSRGRDEKLFF
>-|TRBJ2-7|-|TRBV5-3
TGTGCCAGAAGCTTGAAGGGGGTATGCGAGCAGTACTTC
CARSLKGVCEQYF
>TRBD1|TRBJ1-2|-|TRBV7-3
TGTGCCAGCAGCTTGGGACAGGGGTATGGCTACACCTTC
CASSLGQGYGYTF
>TRBD2|TRBJ2-5|-|TRBV15
TGTGCCACCAGCAATATAGCGGGAGCCCGCCAAGAGACCCAGTACTTC
CATSNIAGARQETQYF
>TRBD1|TRBJ2-6|-|TRBV7-2
TGTGCCAGCAGCGTAACAGGGGCCGGGGCCAACGTCCTGACTTTC
CASSVTGAGANVLTF
>TRBD1|TRBJ2-7|-|TRBV10-3
TGTGCCACTTCGGGACAGGGACGGGACGAGCAGTACTTC
CATSGQGRDEQYF
>-|TRBJ1-3|-|TRBV28
TGTGCCAGCAGTTTAGGTCGGGGGGCTGGAAACACCATATATTTT
CASSLGRGAGNTIYF
>TRBD2|TRBJ2-3|-|TRBV28
TGTGCCAGCAGTTCGCCCGGGGGGGAAGATACGCAGTATTTT
CASSSPGGEDTQYF
>-|TRBJ1-3|-|TRBV28
TGTGCCAGCAGTAGACTACAGGGAACCGCTGGAAACACCATATATTTT
CASSRLQGTAGNTIYF
>TRBD1|TRBJ2-7|-|TRBV4-3
TGCGCCAGCAGCCAAGATGGGACAGGGGGAGCGTACGAGCAGTACTTC
CASSQDGTGGAYEQYF
>-|TRBJ2-1|once|TRBV6-4
TGTGCCAGCAGTGTAGGGCAGGGGGGTTACAATGAGCAGTTCTTC
CASSVGQGGYNEQFF
>-|TRBJ2-5|-|TRBV6-5
TGTGCCAGCAGTTTATTTGGGGAGGAGACCCAGTACTTC
CASSLFGEETQYF
>-|TRBJ2-1|once|TRBV4-3
TGCGCCAGCAGCCAAGAACGAGGGTCCAATGAGCAGTTCTTC
CASSQERGSNEQFF
>TRBD1|TRBJ1-1|-|TRBV29-1
TGCAGCGCTCCGACAGGGGCGTCGGACACTGAAGCTTTCTTT
CSAPTGASDTEAFF
>-|TRBJ1-1|-|TRBV12-3/TRBV12-4
TGTGCCAGCAGTCGCAGGGGTGAAGCTTTCTTT
CASSRRGEAFF
>TRBD1|TRBJ1-2|-|TRBV7-9
TGTGCCAGCAGCCGGGACAGGGCCGTCTTC
CASSRDRAVF
>-|TRBJ2-2|-|TRBV5-1
TGCGCCAGCAGCCCTCTGAGCGGGTCGGCGAACACCGGGGAGCTGTTTTTT
CASSPLSGSANTGELFF
>-|TRBJ2-7|-|TRBV7-2
TGTGCCAGCAGGCACGACTGGGGGGAGGACGAGCAGTACTTC
CASRHDWGEDEQYF
>-|TRBJ2-7|-|TRBV6-2/TRBV6-3
TGTGCCAGCAGTTACAGGGGCAACTCCTACGAGCAGTACTTC
CASSYRGNSYEQYF
>-|TRBJ2-2|-|TRBV4-3
TGCGCCAGCAGCCAAGGGCCGGGATTGGATTACACCGGGGAGCTGTTTTTT
CASSQGPGLDYTGELFF
>-|TRBJ1-3|-|TRBV28
TGTGCCAGCAGTCCACCCGTGGGGATAACCGGGACACATGGAAACACCATATATTTT
CASSPPVGITGTHGNTIYF
>-|TRBJ2-7|-|TRBV9
TGTGCCAGCAGCGTAGGTTCGACTCCGCCGGTGTACGAGCAGTACTTC
CASSVGSTPPVYEQYF
>TRBD2|TRBJ2-1|-|TRBV5-1
TGCGCCAGCAGTCTCAGGACTAGCGGAAATGAGCAGTTCTTC
CASSLRTSGNEQFF
>TRBD2|TRBJ2-1|-|TRBV11-3
TGTGCCAGCAGCTTCGGGCGACTAGCGGGACACAATGAGCAGTTCTTC
CASSFGRLAGHNEQFF